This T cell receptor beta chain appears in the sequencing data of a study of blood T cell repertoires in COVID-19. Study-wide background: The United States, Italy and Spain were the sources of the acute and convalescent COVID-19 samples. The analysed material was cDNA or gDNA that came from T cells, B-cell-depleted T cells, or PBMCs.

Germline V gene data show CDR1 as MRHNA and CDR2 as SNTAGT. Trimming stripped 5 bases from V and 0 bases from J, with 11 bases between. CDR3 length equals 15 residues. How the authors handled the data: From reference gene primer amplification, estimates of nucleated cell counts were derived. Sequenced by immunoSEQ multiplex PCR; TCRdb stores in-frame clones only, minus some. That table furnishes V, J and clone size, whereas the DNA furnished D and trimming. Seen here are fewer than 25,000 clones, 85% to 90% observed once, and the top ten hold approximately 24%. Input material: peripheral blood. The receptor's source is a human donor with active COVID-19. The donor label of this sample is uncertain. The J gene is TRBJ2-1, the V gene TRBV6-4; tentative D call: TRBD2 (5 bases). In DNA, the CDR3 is TGTGCCAGCAGTCTTGACTATAGCTCCTACAATGAGCAGTTCTTC. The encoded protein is CASSLDYSSYNEQFF.